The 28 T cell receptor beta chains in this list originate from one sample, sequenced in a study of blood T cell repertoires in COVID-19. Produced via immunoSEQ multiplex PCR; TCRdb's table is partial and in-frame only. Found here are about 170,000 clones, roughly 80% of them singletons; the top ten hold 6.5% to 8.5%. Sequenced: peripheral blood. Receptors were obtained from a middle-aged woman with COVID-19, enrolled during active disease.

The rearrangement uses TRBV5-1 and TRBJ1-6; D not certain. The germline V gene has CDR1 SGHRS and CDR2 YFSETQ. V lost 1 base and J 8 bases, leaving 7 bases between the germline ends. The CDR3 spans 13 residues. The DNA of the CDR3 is TGCGCCAGCAGCTTGATCTCCGATTCACCCCTCCACTTT. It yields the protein CASSLISDSPLHF. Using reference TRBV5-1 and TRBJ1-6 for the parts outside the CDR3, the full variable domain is KAGVTQTPRYLIKTRGQQVTLSCSPISGHRSVSWYQQTPGQGLQFLFEYFSETQRNKGNFPGRFSGRQFSNSRSEMNVSTLELGDSALYLCASSLISDSPLHFGNGTRLTVT.

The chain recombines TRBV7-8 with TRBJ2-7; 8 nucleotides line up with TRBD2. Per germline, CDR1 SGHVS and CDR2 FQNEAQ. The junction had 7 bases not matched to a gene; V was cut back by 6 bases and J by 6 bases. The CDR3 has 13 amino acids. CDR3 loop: CASRREVTSEQYF. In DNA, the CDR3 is TGTGCCAGCAGGCGGGAGGTCACCTCCGAGCAGTACTTC.

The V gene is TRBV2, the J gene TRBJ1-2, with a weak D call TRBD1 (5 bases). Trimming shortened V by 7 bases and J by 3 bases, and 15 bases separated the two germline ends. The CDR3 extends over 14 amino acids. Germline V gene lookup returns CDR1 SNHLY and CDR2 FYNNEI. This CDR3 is CASTKGPLHYGYTF. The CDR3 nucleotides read TGTGCCAGCACAAAGGGGCCGTTACACTATGGCTACACCTTC.

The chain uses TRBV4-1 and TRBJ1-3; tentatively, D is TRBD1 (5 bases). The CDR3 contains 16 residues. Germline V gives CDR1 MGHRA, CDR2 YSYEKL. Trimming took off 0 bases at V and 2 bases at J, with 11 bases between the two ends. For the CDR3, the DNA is TGCGCCAGCAGCCAAGATCAGGGTAGTCCTGGAAACACCATATATTTT. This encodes CASSQDQGSPGNTIYF.

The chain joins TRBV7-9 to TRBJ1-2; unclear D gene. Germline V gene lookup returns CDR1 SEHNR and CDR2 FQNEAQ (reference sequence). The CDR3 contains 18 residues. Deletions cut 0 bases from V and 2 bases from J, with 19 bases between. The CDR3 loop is CASSLAGREGLANYGYTF. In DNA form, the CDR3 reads TGTGCCAGCAGCTTAGCGGGGAGGGAAGGGCTAGCGAACTATGGCTACACCTTC. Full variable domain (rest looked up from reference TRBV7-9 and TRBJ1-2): DTGVSQNPRHKITKRGQNVTFRCDPISEHNRLYWYRQTLGQGPEFLTYFQNEAQLEKSRLLSDRFSAERPKGSFSTLEIQRTEQGDSAMYLCASSLAGREGLANYGYTFGSGTRLTVV.

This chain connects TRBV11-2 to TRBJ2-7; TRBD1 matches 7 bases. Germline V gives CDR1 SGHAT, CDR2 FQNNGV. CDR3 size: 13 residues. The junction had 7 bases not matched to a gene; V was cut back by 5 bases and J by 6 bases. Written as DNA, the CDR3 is TGTGCCAGCAGCCTGACAGGGTCGGGCGAGCAGTACTTC. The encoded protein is CASSLTGSGEQYF.

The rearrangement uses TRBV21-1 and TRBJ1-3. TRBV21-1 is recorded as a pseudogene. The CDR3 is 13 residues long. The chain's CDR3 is CASAGNSGNTIYF. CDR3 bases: TGTGCCAGCGCGGGAAACTCTGGAAACACCATATATTTT.

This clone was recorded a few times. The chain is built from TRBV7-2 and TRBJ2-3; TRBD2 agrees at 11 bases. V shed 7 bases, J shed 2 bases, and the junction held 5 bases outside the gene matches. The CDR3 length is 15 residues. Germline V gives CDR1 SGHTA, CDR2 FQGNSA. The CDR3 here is CASKIAGGFTDTQYF. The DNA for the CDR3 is TGTGCCAGCAAGATAGCGGGAGGGTTCACAGATACGCAGTATTTT.

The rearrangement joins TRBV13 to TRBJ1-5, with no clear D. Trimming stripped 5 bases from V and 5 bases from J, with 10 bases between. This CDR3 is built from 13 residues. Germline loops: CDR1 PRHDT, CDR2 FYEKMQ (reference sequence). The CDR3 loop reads CASSHRRDQPQHF. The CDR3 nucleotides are TGTGCCAGCAGCCACAGACGTGATCAGCCCCAGCATTTT. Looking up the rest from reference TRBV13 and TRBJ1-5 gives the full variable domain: AAGVIQSPRHLIKEKRETATLKCYPIPRHDTVYWYQQGPGQDPQFLISFYEKMQSDKGSIPDRFSAQQFSDYHSELNMSSLELGDSALYFCASSHRRDQPQHFGDGTRLSIL.

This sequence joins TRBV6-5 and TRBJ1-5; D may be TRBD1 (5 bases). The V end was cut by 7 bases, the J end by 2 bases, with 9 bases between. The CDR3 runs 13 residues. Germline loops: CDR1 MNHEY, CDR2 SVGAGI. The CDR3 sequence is CASIQGGNQPQHF. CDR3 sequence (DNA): TGTGCCAGCATCCAGGGCGGCAATCAGCCCCAGCATTTT.

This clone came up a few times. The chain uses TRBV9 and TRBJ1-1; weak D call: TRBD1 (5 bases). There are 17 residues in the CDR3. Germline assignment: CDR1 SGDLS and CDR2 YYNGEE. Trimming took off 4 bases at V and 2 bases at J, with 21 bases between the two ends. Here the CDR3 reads CASSPPMGGYTNTEAFF. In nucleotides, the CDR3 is TGTGCCAGCAGCCCCCCGATGGGGGGGTATACTAACACTGAAGCTTTCTTT.

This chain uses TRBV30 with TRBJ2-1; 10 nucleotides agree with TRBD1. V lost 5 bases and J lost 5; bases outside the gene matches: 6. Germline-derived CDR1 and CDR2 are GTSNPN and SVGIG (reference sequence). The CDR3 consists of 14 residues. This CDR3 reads CAWDRGLNNNEQFF. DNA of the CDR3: TGTGCCTGGGACAGGGGGCTAAATAACAATGAGCAGTTCTTC.

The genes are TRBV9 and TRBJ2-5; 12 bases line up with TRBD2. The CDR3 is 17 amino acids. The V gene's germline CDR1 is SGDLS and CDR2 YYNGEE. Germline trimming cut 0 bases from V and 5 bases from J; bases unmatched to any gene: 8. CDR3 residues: CASSVGPSGRAGETQYF. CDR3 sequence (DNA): TGTGCCAGCAGCGTAGGTCCTAGCGGGAGGGCAGGGGAGACCCAGTACTTC.

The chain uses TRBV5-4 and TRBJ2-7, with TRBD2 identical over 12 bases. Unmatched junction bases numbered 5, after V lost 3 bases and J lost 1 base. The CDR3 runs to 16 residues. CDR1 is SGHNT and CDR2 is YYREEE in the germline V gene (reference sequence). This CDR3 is CASSSGLAGRSYEQYF. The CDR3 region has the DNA TGTGCCAGCAGCTCCGGACTAGCGGGGAGGTCCTACGAGCAGTACTTC.

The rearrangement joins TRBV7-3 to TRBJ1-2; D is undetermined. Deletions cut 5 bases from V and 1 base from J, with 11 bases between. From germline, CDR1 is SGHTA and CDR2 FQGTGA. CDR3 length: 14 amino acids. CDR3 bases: TGTGCCAGCAGCCCAGGCCACGGTAACTATGGCTACACCTTC. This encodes CASSPGHGNYGYTF.

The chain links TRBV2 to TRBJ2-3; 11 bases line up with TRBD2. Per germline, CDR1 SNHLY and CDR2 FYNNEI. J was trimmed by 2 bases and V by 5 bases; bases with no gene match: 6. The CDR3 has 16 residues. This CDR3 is CASSFRTSGFTDTQYF. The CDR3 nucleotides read TGTGCCAGCAGTTTCCGGACTAGCGGGTTCACAGATACGCAGTATTTT.

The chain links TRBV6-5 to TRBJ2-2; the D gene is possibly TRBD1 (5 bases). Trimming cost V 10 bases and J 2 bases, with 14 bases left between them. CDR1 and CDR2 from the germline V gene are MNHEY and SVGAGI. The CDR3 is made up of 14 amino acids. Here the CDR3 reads CATPPDRNTGELFF. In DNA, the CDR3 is TGTGCCACACCCCCCGACAGAAACACCGGGGAGCTGTTTTTT.

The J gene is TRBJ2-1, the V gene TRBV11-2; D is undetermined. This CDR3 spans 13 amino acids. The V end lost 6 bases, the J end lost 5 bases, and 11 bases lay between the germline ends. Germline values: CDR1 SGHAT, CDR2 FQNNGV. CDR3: CASRPTTNNEQFF. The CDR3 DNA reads TGTGCCAGCAGACCTACTACGAACAATGAGCAGTTCTTC.

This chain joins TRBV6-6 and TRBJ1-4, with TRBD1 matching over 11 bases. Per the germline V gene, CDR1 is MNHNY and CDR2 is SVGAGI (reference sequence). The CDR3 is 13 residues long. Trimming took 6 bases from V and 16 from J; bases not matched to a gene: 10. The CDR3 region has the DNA TGTGCCAGCAGACTTAACTCGGACAGGGGGCGGTTTTTT. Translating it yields CASRLNSDRGRFF.

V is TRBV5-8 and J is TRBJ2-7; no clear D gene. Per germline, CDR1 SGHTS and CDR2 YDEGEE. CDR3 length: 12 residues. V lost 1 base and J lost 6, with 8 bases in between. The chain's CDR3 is CASSLKRREQYF. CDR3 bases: TGTGCCAGCAGCTTGAAGCGTCGCGAGCAGTACTTC.

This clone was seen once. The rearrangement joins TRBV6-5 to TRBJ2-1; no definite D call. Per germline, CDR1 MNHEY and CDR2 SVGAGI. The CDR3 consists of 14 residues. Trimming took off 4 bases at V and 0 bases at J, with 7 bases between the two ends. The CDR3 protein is CASSWRSSYNEQFF. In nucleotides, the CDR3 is TGTGCCAGCAGTTGGCGGAGCTCCTACAATGAGCAGTTCTTC.

The CDR3 reads CASSADGAEETQYF. For the CDR3, the DNA is TGTGCCAGCTCAGCAGACGGAGCCGAAGAGACCCAGTACTTC. The chain uses TRBV18 and TRBJ2-5; no firm D call. The CDR3 runs 14 residues. The V gene's germline CDR1 is KGHSH and CDR2 LQKENI. V lost 5 bases to trimming and J lost 3 bases, with 13 bases between them. Together with reference TRBV18 and TRBJ2-5, the CDR3 gives the full variable domain: NAGVMQNPRHLVRRRGQEARLRCSPMKGHSHVYWYRQLPEEGLKFMVYLQKENIIDESGMPKERFSAEFPKEGPSILRIQQVVRGDSAAYFCASSADGAEETQYFGPGTRLLVL.

This chain's CDR3 is CASTLNPGLAGTAKNIQYF. CDR3 bases: TGCGCCAGCACCCTTAACCCGGGACTAGCGGGAACGGCCAAAAACATTCAGTACTTC. V usage is TRBV5-1 and J usage is TRBJ2-4, with TRBD2 matching over 13 bases. This CDR3 contains 19 residues. The trim removed 6 bases at V and 1 base at J, leaving 13 bases unmatched. In germline, CDR1 is SGHRS, CDR2 YFSETQ.

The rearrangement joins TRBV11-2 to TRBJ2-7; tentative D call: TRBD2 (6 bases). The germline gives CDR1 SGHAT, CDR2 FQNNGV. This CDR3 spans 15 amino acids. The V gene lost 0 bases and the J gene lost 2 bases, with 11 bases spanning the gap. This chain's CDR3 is CASSLDLLATYEQYF. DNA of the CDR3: TGTGCCAGCAGCTTAGATCTCCTAGCGACCTACGAGCAGTACTTC. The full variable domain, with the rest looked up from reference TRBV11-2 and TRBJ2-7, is EAGVAQSPRYKIIEKRQSVAFWCNPISGHATLYWYQQILGQGPKLLIQFQNNGVVDDSQLPKDRFSAERLKGVDSTLKIQPAKLEDSAVYLCASSLDLLATYEQYFGPGTRLTVT.

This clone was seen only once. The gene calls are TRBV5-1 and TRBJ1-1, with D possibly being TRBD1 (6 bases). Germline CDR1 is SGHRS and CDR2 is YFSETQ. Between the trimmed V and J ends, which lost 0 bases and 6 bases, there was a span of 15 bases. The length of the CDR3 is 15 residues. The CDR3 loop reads CASSLVTGSGPEAFF. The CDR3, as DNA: TGCGCCAGCAGCTTGGTCACAGGGAGTGGGCCTGAAGCTTTCTTT.

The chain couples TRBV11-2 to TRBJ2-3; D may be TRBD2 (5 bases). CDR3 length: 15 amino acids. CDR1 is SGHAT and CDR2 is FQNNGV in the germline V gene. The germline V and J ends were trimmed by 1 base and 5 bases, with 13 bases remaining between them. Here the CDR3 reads CASSLGGSPRDTQYF. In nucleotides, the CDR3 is TGTGCCAGCAGCTTAGGTGGGAGCCCGAGAGATACGCAGTATTTT.

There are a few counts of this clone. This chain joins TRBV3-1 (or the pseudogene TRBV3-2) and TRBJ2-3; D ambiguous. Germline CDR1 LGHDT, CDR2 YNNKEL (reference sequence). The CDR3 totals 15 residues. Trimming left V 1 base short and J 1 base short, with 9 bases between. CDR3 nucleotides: TGTGCCAGCAGCCAAGGGTATAGCCGCACAGATACGCAGTATTTT. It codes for CASSQGYSRTDTQYF.

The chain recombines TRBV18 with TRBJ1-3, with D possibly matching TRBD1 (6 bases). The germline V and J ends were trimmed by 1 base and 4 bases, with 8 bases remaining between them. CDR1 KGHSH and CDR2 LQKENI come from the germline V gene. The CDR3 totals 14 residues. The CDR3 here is CASSPRDTGNTIYF. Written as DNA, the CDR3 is TGTGCCAGCTCACCACGGGACACAGGAAACACCATATATTTT.